This T cell receptor (beta chain) was sequenced for a study of shared clonotypes between healthy human individuals. Study-level information: Researchers drew samples from two women and a few men aged 18 to 49.

Whole-study findings and limits: The generation probabilities recorded for non-shared clonotypes fell below those of clonotypes shared by all four donors. Few donors restricted represented genetic and exposure-history diversity. Clonotype sharing among donors likely depends on sequencing depth.

A remark on this clone: Its antigen is as yet unknown.

Method: immunoSEQ multiplex PCR; TCRdb's copy keeps in-frame clones and lacks some. The table includes some 1.4 million clones, roughly 97% detected once. This TCR was sampled from a man aged 25-40 years in good health. Material: naive CD4+ T cells sorted from blood. Subset defined: CD45RA+ positively selected.

The CDR3: CASSSQGLVQPQHF. The CDR3 DNA reads as TGTGCCAGCAGTTCCCAGGGCTTGGTCCAGCCCCAGCATTTT. The chain couples TRBV27 to TRBJ1-5, with a possible D match to TRBD1 (5 bases). Trimming removed 4 bases from V and 7 bases from J, with 14 bases in between. The CDR3 spans 14 residues. Germline-derived CDR1 and CDR2 are MNHEY and SMNVEV (reference sequence).